This T cell receptor beta chain was captured in a study of T cell responses to AZD1222 COVID-19 vaccine. TCRdb's table, derived via immunoSEQ multiplex PCR, lists solely in-frame clones and lacks some. The table has about 120,000 clones, about 90% seen once. The V and J ends lost 0 bases and 3 bases respectively, with 18 bases between them. Germline V CDR1 and CDR2: SGDLS, YYNGEE. This CDR3 region has 17 residues. This clone was recorded only once. This chain connects TRBV9 to TRBJ1-2, with a weak D call TRBD1 (5 bases). This specimen was peripheral blood, taken on day 0 of AZD1222 vaccination. The receptor comes from an adult in good health. This CDR3 reads CASSVEADSPGYYGYTF. The CDR3 DNA reads TGTGCCAGCAGCGTAGAGGCAGACAGTCCAGGGTACTATGGCTACACCTTC. Variable domain in full (rest from reference TRBV9 and TRBJ1-2): DSGVTQTPKHLITATGQRVTLRCSPRSGDLSVYWYQQSLDQGLQFLIQYYNGEERAKGNILERFSAQQFPDLHSELNLSSLELGDSALYFCASSVEADSPGYYGYTFGSGTRLTVV.